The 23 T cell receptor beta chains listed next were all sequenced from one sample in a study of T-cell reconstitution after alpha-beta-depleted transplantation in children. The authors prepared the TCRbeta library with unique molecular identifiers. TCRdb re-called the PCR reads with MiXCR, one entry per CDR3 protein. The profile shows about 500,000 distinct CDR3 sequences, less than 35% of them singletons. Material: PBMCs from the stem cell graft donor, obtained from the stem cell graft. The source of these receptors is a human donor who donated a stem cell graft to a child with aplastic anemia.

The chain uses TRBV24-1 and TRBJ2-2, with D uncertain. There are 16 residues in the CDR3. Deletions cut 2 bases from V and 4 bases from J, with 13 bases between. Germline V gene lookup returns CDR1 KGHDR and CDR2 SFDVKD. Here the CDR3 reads CATSDYEGPSTGELFF. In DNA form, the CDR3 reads TGTGCCACCAGTGATTATGAAGGGCCTTCCACCGGGGAGCTGTTTTTT.

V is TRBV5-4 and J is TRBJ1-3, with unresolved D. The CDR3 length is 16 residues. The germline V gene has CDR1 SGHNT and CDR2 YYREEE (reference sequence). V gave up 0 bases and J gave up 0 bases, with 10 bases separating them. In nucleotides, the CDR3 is TGTGCCAGCAGCTTGGGACCGACCTTCTCTGGAAACACCATATATTTT. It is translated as CASSLGPTFSGNTIYF.

CDR3: CASIPSSSNQPQHF. DNA for the CDR3: TGTGCCAGCATTCCATCAAGTAGCAATCAGCCCCAGCATTTT. The chain joins TRBV6-2 or TRBV6-3 to TRBJ1-5; D uncertain. Deletions cut 7 bases from V and 0 bases from J, with 10 bases between. This CDR3 region has 14 residues. Looked up from germline, CDR1 is MNHEY and CDR2 is SVGEGT.

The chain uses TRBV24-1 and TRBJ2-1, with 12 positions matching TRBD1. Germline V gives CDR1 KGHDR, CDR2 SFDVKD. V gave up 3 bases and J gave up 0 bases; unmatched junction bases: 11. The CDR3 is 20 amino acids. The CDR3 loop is CATSDRDRGLILGSYNEQFF. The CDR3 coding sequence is TGTGCCACCAGTGATCGGGACAGGGGGCTGATTCTGGGCTCCTACAATGAGCAGTTCTTC.

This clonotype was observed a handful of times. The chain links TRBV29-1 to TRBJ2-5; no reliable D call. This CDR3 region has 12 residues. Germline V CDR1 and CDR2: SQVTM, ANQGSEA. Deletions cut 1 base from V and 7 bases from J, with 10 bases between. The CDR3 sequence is CSVEVAVGTQYF. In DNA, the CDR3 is TGCAGCGTTGAAGTGGCCGTCGGGACCCAGTACTTC.

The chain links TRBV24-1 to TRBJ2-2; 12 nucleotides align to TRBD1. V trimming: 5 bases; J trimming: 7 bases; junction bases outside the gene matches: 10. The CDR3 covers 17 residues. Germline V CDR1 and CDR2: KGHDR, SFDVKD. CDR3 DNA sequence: TGTGCCACCAGTGTCCCTTCGGGACAGGGGGCAGTCGGGGAGCTGTTTTTT. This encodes CATSVPSGQGAVGELFF.

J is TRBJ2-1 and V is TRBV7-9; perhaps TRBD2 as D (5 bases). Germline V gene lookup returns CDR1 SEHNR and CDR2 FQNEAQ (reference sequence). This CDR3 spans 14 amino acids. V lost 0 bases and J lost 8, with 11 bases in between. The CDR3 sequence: CASSLATIGDEQFF. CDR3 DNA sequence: TGTGCCAGCAGCTTAGCGACTATTGGAGATGAGCAGTTCTTC.

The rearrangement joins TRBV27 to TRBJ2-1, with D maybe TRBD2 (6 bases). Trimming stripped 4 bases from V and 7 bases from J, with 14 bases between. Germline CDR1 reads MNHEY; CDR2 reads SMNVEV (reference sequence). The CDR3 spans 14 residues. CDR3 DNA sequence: TGTGCCAGCAGTTACCTAGCAGGAGGGAATGAGCAGTTCTTC. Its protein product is CASSYLAGGNEQFF.

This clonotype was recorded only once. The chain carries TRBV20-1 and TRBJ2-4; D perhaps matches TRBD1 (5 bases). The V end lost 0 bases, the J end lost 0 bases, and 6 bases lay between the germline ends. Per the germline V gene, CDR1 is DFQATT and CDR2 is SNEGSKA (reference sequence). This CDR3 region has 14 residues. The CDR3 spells CSARETEAKNIQYF. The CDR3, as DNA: TGCAGTGCTAGAGAGACAGAAGCCAAAAACATTCAGTACTTC.

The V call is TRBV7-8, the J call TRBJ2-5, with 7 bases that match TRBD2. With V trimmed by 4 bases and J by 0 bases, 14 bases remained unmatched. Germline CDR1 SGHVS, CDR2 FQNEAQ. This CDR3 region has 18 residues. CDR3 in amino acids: CASSSPPGLAANQETQYF. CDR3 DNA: TGTGCCAGCAGCTCACCACCGGGGCTAGCGGCAAACCAAGAGACCCAGTACTTC.

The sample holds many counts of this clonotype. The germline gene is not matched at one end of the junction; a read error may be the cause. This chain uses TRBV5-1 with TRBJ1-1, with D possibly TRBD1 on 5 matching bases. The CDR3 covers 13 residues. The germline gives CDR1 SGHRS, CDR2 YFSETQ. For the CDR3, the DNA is TGTGCCAGCAGCCGACAGTCGAACACTGAAGCTTTCTTT. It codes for CASSRQSNTEAFF.

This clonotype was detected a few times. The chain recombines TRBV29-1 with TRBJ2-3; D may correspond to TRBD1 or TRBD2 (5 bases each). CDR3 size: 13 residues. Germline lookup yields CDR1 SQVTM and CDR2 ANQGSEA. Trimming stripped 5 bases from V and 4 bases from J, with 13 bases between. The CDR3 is CSVSGGRADTQYF. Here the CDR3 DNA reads TGCAGCGTTTCAGGAGGCAGGGCAGATACGCAGTATTTT.

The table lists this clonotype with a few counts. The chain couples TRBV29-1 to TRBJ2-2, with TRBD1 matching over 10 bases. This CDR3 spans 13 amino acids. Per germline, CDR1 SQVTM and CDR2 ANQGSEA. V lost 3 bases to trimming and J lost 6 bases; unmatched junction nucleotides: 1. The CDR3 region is CSVDGTGAGELFF. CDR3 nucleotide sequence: TGCAGCGTTGACGGGACAGGGGCCGGGGAGCTGTTTTTT.

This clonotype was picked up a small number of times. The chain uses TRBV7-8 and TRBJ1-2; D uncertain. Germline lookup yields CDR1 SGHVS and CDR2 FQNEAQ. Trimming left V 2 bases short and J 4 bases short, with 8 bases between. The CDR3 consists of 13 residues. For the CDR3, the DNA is TGTGCCAGCAGCTTATTAGTCGGCTATGGCTACACCTTC. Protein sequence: CASSLLVGYGYTF.

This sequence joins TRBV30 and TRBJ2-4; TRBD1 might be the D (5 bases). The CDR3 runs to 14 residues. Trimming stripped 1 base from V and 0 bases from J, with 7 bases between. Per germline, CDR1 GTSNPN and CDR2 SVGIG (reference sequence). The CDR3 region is CAWSGGLAKNIQYF. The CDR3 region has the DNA TGTGCCTGGAGTGGGGGCTTAGCCAAAAACATTCAGTACTTC.

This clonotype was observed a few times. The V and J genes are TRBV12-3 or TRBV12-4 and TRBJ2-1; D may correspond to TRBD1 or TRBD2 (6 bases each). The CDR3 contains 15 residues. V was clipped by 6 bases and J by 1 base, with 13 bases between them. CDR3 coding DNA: TGTGCCAGCAGGCCCCAGGGGAGGTCCTACAATGAGCAGTTCTTC. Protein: CASRPQGRSYNEQFF.

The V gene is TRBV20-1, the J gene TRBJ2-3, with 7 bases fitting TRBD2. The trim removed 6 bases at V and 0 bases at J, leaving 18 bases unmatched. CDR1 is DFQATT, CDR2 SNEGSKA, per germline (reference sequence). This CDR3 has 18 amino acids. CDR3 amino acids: CSARKGAGSFSSTDTQYF. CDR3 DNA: TGCAGTGCCCGTAAAGGAGCGGGATCCTTCTCTAGCACAGATACGCAGTATTTT.

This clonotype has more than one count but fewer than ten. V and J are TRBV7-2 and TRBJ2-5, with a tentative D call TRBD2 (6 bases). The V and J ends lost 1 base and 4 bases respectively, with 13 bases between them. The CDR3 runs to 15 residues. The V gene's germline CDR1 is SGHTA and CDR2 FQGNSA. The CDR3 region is CASSLVAGPAETQYF. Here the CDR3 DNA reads TGTGCCAGCAGCTTAGTGGCGGGACCCGCAGAGACCCAGTACTTC.

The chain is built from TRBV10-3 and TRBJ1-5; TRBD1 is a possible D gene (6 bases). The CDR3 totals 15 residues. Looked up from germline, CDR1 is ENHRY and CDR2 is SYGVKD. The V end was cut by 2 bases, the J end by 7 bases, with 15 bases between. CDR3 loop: CAISEARGVGQPQHF. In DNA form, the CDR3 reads TGTGCCATCAGTGAGGCGAGGGGGGTCGGACAGCCCCAGCATTTT.

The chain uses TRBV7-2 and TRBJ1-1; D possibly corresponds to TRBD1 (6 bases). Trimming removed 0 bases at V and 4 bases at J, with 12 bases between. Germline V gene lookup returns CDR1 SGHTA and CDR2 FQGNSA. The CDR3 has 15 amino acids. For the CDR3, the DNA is TGTGCCAGCAGCTTAGCGGGGGGGGGCGGCACTGAAGCTTTCTTT. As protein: CASSLAGGGGTEAFF.

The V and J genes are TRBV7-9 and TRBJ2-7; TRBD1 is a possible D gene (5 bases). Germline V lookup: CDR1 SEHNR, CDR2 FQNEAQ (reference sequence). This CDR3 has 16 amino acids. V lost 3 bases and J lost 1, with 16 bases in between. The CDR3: CASSFRSFQGSYEQYF. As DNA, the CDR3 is TGTGCCAGCAGCTTCCGATCATTCCAGGGTTCCTACGAGCAGTACTTC. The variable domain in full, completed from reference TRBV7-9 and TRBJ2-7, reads DTGVSQNPRHKITKRGQNVTFRCDPISEHNRLYWYRQTLGQGPEFLTYFQNEAQLEKSRLLSDRFSAERPKGSFSTLEIQRTEQGDSAMYLCASSFRSFQGSYEQYFGPGTRLTVT.

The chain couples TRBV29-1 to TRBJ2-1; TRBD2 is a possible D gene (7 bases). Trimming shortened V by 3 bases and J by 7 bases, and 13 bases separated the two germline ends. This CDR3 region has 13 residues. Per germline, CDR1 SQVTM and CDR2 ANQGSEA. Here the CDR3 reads CSVDWRGTNEQFF. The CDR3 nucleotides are TGCAGCGTTGATTGGCGGGGGACAAATGAGCAGTTCTTC.

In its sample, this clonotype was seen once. Here the CDR3 DNA reads TGTGCCATCAGTGAGCGGGACGGCCTTTTGGATGAGCAGTTCTTC. It specifies CAISERDGLLDEQFF. The chain recombines TRBV10-3 with TRBJ2-1; perhaps D is TRBD1 or TRBD2 (5 bases each). Trimming removed 2 bases from V and 8 bases from J, with 16 bases in between. Germline CDR1 is ENHRY and CDR2 is SYGVKD. The CDR3 is 15 residues long.